This is a list of T cell receptor beta chains from one sample in a study of T cells in Graves' hyperthyroidism and ophthalmopathy. TCRdb recomputed calls from the multiplex PCR reads with MiXCR, one row per CDR3 protein. The sample lists about 510,000 distinct CDR3 sequences, about 14% occurring once. The source material was blood. The receptors shown here come from a woman in her 40s with Graves' hyperthyroidism. The CDR3 runs from the conserved cysteine through the conserved F or W. The D gene is left open where the match is weak. A clone size is listed for some rows: how often the clone was seen (once, few, many), or a class if it is expanded.

>many|TRBJ1-6|.|TRBV27
TGTGCCAGCCATAACGGCGTGGGCTCCTATAATTCACCCCTCCACTTT
CASHNGVGSYNSPLHF
>few|TRBJ2-1|TRBD2|TRBV19
TGTGCCAGTAGTACTGGGACTAGCGGGAGTAAAAAGTTCTTC
CASSTGTSGSKKFF
>.|TRBJ2-7|TRBD2|TRBV11-1
TGTGCCAGCAGCCCCCTAGCGGGGAAATACGAGCAGTACTTC
CASSPLAGKYEQYF
>.|TRBJ1-2|.|TRBV5-1
TGCGCCAGCACCCTCCTGTCCGGGGGGACGGGCCATGGCTACACCTTC
CASTLLSGGTGHGYTF
>many|TRBJ2-7|.|TRBV7-9
TGTGCCAGCAGCCCGTCCGGGACGGCCTACGAGCAGTACTTC
CASSPSGTAYEQYF
>.|TRBJ1-1|.|TRBV30
TGTGCCTGGAGTGTAAGGCGGACTGAAGCTTTCTTT
CAWSVRRTEAFF
>.|TRBJ2-3|.|TRBV10-3
TGTGCCATCAGTGAAATTGGAGCGGCAGCTGGCACAGATACGCAGTATTTT
CAISEIGAAAGTDTQYF
>many|TRBJ1-2|.|TRBV2
TGTGCCAGCAGTGAAGCGCAAAATTTAGGTATCTATGGCTACACCTTC
CASSEAQNLGIYGYTF
>many|TRBJ2-5|.|TRBV6-1
TGTGCCAGCAGTGAACGGACCCTCCAAGAGACCCAGTACTTC
CASSERTLQETQYF
>many|TRBJ2-7|.|TRBV13
TGTGCCAGCAGCCCCGACCACTACGAGCAGTACTTC
CASSPDHYEQYF
>many|TRBJ2-2|.|TRBV18
TGTGCCAGCTCACCCGCTACCAACACCGGGGAGCTGTTTTTT
CASSPATNTGELFF
>many|TRBJ2-7|.|TRBV10-3
TGTGCCATCAGAAATCAGGGTCCCGGTACCTACGAGCAGTACTTC
CAIRNQGPGTYEQYF
>many|TRBJ2-2|TRBD2|TRBV6-8
TGTGCCGTTAGCGGGAGAAGGCACACCGGGGAGCTGTTTTTT
CAVSGRRHTGELFF
>few|TRBJ1-2|.|TRBV4-1
TGCGCCAGCAGCCAAGGGGGGGCGTACGGTGGCTACACCTTC
CASSQGGAYGGYTF
>many|TRBJ2-5|.|TRBV11-2
TGTGCCAGCAGACTCCTAGGAGGGATAGGAGAGACCCAGTACTTC
CASRLLGGIGETQYF
>many|TRBJ2-2|TRBD1|TRBV6-2/TRBV6-3
TGTGCCAGCAGAGTGCTCGACAGGGGGCTTGTCGGGGAGCTGTTTTTT
CASRVLDRGLVGELFF
>.|TRBJ2-1|.|TRBV5-4
TGTGCCAGCAGCTACACCACCGGGGCTGGGGGTTACGAGCAGTTCTTC
CASSYTTGAGGYEQFF
>many|TRBJ2-2|TRBD1|TRBV3-1
TGTGCCAGCAGCCAACTGGGGACAGTATACACCGGGGAGCTGTTTTTT
CASSQLGTVYTGELFF
>few|TRBJ1-4|.|TRBV6-1
TGTGCCAGCAGTAGCCCGACACCGGGAGGAGAAAAACTGTTTTTT
CASSSPTPGGEKLFF
>.|TRBJ1-5|.|TRBV19
TGTGCCAGTAGTACCCAAACCGGGACCAATCAGCCCCAGCATTTT
CASSTQTGTNQPQHF
>once|TRBJ2-2|TRBD2|TRBV6-1
TGTGCCAGCACGGCGGGAGAGGCCAGCGGGGAGCTGCTTTTT
CASTAGEASGELLF